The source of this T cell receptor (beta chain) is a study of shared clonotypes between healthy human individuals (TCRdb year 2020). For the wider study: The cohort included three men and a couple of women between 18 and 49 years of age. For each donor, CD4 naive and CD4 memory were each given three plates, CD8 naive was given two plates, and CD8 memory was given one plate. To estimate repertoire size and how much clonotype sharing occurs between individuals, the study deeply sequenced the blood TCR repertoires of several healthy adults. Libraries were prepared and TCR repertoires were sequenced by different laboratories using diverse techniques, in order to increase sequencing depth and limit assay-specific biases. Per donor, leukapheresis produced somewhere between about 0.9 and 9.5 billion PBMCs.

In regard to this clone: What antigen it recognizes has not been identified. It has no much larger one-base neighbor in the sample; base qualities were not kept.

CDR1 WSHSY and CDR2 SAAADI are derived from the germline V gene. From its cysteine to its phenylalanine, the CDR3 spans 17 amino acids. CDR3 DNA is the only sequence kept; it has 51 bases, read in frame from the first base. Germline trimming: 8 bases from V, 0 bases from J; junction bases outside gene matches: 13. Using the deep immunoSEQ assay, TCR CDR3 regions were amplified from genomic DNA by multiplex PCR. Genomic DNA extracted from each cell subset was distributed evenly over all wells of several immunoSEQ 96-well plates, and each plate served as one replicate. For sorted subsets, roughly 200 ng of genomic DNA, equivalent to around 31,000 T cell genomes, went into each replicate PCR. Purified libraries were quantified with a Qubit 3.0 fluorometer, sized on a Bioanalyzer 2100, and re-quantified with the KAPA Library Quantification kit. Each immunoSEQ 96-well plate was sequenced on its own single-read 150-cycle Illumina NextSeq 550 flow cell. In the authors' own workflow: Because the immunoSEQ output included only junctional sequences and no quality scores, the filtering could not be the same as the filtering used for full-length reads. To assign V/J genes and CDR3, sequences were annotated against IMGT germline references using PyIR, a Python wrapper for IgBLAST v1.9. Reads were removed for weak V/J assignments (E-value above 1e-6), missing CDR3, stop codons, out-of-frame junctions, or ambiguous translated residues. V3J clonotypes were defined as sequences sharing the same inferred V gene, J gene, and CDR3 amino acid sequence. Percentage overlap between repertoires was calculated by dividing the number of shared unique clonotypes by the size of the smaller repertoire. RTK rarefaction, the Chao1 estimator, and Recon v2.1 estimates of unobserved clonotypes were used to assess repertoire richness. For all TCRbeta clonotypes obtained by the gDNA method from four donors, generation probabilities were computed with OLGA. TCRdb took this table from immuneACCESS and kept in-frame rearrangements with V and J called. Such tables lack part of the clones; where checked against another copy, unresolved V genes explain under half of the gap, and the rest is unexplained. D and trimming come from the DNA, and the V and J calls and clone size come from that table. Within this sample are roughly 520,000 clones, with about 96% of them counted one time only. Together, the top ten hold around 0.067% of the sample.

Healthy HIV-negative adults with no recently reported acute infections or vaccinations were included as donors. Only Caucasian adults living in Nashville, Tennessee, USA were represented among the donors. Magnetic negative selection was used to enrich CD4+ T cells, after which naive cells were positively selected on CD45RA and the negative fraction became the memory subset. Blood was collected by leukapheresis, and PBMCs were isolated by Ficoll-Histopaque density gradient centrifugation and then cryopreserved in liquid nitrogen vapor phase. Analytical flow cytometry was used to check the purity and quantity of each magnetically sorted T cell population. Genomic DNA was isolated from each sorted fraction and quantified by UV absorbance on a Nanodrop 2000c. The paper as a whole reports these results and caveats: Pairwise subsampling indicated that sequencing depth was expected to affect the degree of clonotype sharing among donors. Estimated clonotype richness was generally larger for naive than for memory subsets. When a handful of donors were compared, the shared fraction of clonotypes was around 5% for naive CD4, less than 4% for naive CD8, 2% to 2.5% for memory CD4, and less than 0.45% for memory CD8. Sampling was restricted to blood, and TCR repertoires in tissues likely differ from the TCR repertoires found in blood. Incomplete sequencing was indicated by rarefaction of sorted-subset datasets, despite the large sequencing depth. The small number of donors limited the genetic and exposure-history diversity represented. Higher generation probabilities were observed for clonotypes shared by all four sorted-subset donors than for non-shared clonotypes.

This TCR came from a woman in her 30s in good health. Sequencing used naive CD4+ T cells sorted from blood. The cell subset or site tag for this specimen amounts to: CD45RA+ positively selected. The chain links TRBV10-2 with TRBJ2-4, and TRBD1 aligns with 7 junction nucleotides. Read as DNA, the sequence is TGCGCCAGCGGGAGACAGGGCCGTCGGAAAGCCAAAAACATTCAGTACTTC. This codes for CASGRQGRRKAKNIQYF.